Sequencing of this T cell receptor (beta chain) was carried out in a study of blood T cell repertoires in COVID-19 (TCRdb year 2020). Study-level background: Samples from collaborators originated in the United States, Italy and Spain and spanned both the acute and convalescent phases of COVID-19. The repertoires were released in a freely available public database intended as a resource for research on the immune response to SARS-CoV-2. The prospective study material was composed of cDNA or gDNA derived from T cells, B-cell-depleted T cells, or PBMCs. The dataset comprised deeply sampled blood TCRbeta repertoires from subjects exposed to, actively infected with, or recovered from COVID-19. The samples were drawn from the first 160 participants of the ongoing ImmuneRACE study and from 1,254 subjects provided by 6 global collaborators. A de-identified subject ID, COVID-19 status, age in years and sex were almost always included in the sample metadata. HLA class I and class II types, where available, came from metadata supplied by the sample provider rather than from assay-based typing.

For CDR1 and CDR2, the germline V gene lists SGHNT and YENEEA. V loses 2 bases of germline sequence and J loses 4 bases, and the interval between the two ends is 4 bases. The CDR3 runs 12 amino acids, cysteine and phenylalanine included. Only the CDR3 DNA is retained, 36 bases long and in frame from the first base. TCRbeta CDR3 regions were amplified from genomic DNA using the immunoSEQ Assay, a bias-controlled multiplex PCR. The authors processed their data as follows. Nucleated cell counts per sample were estimated from amplification of reference gene primers within the assay. Sequence reads were collapsed and filtered to measure the absolute abundance of every unique TCRbeta CDR3 rearrangement. For each sample, productive Simpson clonality was calculated by taking the square root of Simpson's diversity index across productive rearrangements. The table comes from immuneACCESS by way of TCRdb, which keeps in-frame sequences with V and J called. Part of the clones is missing from these tables; in studies checked, under half for an unresolved V gene and the rest for unknown reasons. That table supplies the V and J calls and clone size; D and trimming were determined from the DNA. Within this sample are under 250,000 clones, with approximately 78% of them counted one time only. Jointly, the top ten make up about 5% of the sample.

On this clone: It lacks a known antigen. Per-nucleotide qualities are absent, and no much larger clonotype sits a single base away.

At one collaborating source in Seattle, patients were enrolled during active infection and were followed longitudinally through the course of disease. Whole blood was collected in K2EDTA tubes by collaborating institutions according to the institutions' own protocols. For TCRbeta analysis, collaborators shipped samples as frozen whole blood, isolated PBMCs, or DNA extracted from either of those sample types. Beyond this particular receptor, the publication reports: The amount of clinical and demographic metadata varied by source and participant and was provided uncurated.

The chain employs TRBV11-3 and TRBJ2-3; the D gene is not confidently resolved. This receptor was taken from a woman in her 70s with COVID-19, enrolled during active disease. The specimen sequenced was peripheral blood. The sequence in DNA is TGTGCCAGCAGCTTACGGGCAGATACGCAGTATTTT. The encoded protein is CASSLRADTQYF. The CDR3, completed at both ends by the reference TRBV11-3 and TRBJ2-3 genes, gives the full variable domain EAGVVQSPRYKIIEKKQPVAFWCNPISGHNTLYWYLQNLGQGPELLIRYENEEAVDDSQLPKDRFSAERLKGVDSTLKIQPAELGDSAVYLCASSLRADTQYFGPGTRLTVL.